The 29 T cell receptor beta chains listed next were all sequenced from one sample in a study of blood T cell repertoires in COVID-19. Libraries were prepared by immunoSEQ multiplex PCR; TCRdb keeps only in-frame clonotypes and omits some of them. The repertoire holds about 190,000 clones, with around 87% as singletons. Sequenced sample: PBMCs or T cells enriched from blood (not recorded which). The source of these receptors is a woman aged 35 to 49 in a cohort exposed to, infected with or recovered from COVID-19 (not recorded which).

V gene TRBV10-3 combines with J gene TRBJ2-7; 10 bases agree with TRBD1. The CDR3 extends over 14 amino acids. The V segment lost 7 bases and the J segment 1 base; nucleotides outside the gene matches: 4. Germline CDR1 is ENHRY and CDR2 is SYGVKD. The chain's CDR3 is CAITPDRGSYEQYF. CDR3 in DNA: TGTGCCATCACGCCGGACAGGGGGTCCTACGAGCAGTACTTC.

The chain has TRBV15 and TRBJ2-2; D is perhaps TRBD1 (6 bases). Germline CDR1 LNHNV, CDR2 YYDKDF (reference sequence). The CDR3 loop spans 15 amino acids. V was clipped by 11 bases and J by 5 bases, with 21 bases between them. The CDR3 sequence is CAVKTGPLVTGELFF. CDR3 DNA: TGTGCCGTAAAGACAGGACCCTTAGTGACCGGGGAGCTGTTTTTT.

The chain combines TRBV13 with TRBJ2-3; D unclear. Trimming removed 0 bases from V and 6 bases from J, with 7 bases in between. Per the germline V gene, CDR1 is PRHDT and CDR2 is FYEKMQ (reference sequence). The CDR3 has 13 residues. This CDR3 reads CASSLGALDTQYF. CDR3 coding DNA: TGTGCCAGCAGCTTAGGTGCACTGGATACGCAGTATTTT.

The rearrangement joins TRBV2 to TRBJ2-7; 8 nucleotides agree with TRBD2. The V and J ends lost 4 bases and 5 bases, in that order; junction bases with no gene match: 4. Germline CDR1 and CDR2: SNHLY and FYNNEI. The CDR3 extends over 13 amino acids. The CDR3 spells CASSAGGNHEQYF. CDR3 coding DNA: TGTGCCAGCAGTGCGGGAGGGAACCACGAGCAGTACTTC.

This chain connects TRBV10-3 to TRBJ1-1; D is unclear. Germline assignment: CDR1 ENHRY and CDR2 SYGVKD. The CDR3 is made up of 11 amino acids. The V end was cut by 6 bases, the J end by 1 base, with 3 bases between. Here the CDR3 reads CAIRANTEAFF. For the CDR3, the DNA is TGTGCCATCAGGGCGAACACTGAAGCTTTCTTT.

The chain is built from TRBV4-1 and TRBJ2-7, with TRBD1 matching over 8 bases. CDR3 size: 14 residues. The germline gives CDR1 MGHRA, CDR2 YSYEKL. Trimming removed 1 base from V and 2 bases from J; junction bases left unmatched: 1. The CDR3 spells CASSQADRAYEQYF. In DNA form, the CDR3 reads TGCGCCAGCAGCCAAGCGGACAGGGCCTACGAGCAGTACTTC.

The genes are TRBV7-9 and TRBJ1-4, with unresolved D. The germline gives CDR1 SEHNR, CDR2 FQNEAQ (reference sequence). Between the trimmed V and J ends, which lost 1 base and 4 bases, there was a span of 13 bases. CDR3 length: 16 residues. The CDR3 protein is CASSLGRGDHNEKLFF. The CDR3, as DNA: TGTGCCAGCAGCTTAGGACGGGGAGATCATAATGAAAAACTGTTTTTT.

This sequence joins TRBV21-1 and TRBJ2-2; TRBD2 was called by the table and not checked on the DNA. TRBV21-1 is marked as a pseudogene. The CDR3 consists of 15 residues. CDR3 sequence reads: CASSKGEVNTGELFF. The CDR3 DNA follows: TGTGCCAGCAGCAAAGGTGAGGTTAACACCGGGGAGCTGTTTTTT.

This rearrangement joins TRBV2 to TRBJ1-5; TRBD1 is a possible D gene (5 bases). The germline V and J ends were trimmed by 3 bases and 0 bases, with 21 bases remaining between them. The germline V gene encodes CDR1 SNHLY and CDR2 FYNNEI. The CDR3 runs 19 residues. This chain's CDR3 is CASSDLVGREGYSNQPQHF. CDR3 sequence (DNA): TGTGCCAGCAGTGATTTAGTGGGGCGGGAAGGATATAGCAATCAGCCCCAGCATTTT.

The chain has TRBV24-1 and TRBJ2-3, with TRBD2 identical over 9 bases. The CDR3 is 19 residues long. V lost 2 bases to trimming and J lost 4 bases; unmatched junction nucleotides: 15. The germline CDR1 and CDR2 sequences are KGHDR and SFDVKD. The DNA for the CDR3 is TGTGCCACCAGTGATTCCCACTCGACTAGCGGAGAGAGGCCAGATACGCAGTATTTT. It codes for CATSDSHSTSGERPDTQYF.

The chain recombines TRBV3-1 (or the pseudogene TRBV3-2) with TRBJ1-1; D perhaps matches TRBD1 (6 bases). Per the germline V gene, CDR1 is LGHDT and CDR2 is YNNKEL (reference sequence). The V end lost 4 bases, the J end lost 0 bases, and 12 bases lay between the germline ends. The CDR3 sequence is 15 residues long. CDR3 loop: CASSPGDRLNTEAFF. In DNA, the CDR3 is TGTGCCAGCAGCCCAGGAGACAGGTTGAACACTGAAGCTTTCTTT.

The chain carries TRBV6-4 and TRBJ2-2, with a weak D call TRBD2 (5 bases). CDR1 and CDR2 (germline): MRHNA, SNTAGT. The CDR3 length is 15 residues. The germline V and J ends were trimmed by 4 bases and 2 bases, with 11 bases remaining between them. The DNA for the CDR3 is TGTGCCAGCAGTGGAAGTGGAGGTAACACCGGGGAGCTGTTTTTT. Encoded protein: CASSGSGGNTGELFF.

This chain connects TRBV16 to TRBJ2-7, with TRBD1 as a possible D gene (6 bases). Trimming cost V 1 base and J 6 bases, with 19 bases left between them. CDR1 is KGHSY, CDR2 FQNENV, per germline. This CDR3 has 16 residues. The CDR3: CASSQLTLRGRGEQYF. CDR3 in DNA: TGTGCCAGCAGCCAATTGACCCTCAGGGGAAGGGGCGAGCAGTACTTC.

The chain links TRBV9 to TRBJ2-7, with 7 bases aligning to TRBD1. Germline-derived CDR1 and CDR2 are SGDLS and YYNGEE. V was pared by 0 bases and J by 2 bases, with 2 bases of the junction left unmatched. The CDR3 is made up of 14 amino acids. CDR3 sequence: CASSVGGQTYEQYF. The CDR3 nucleotides are TGTGCCAGCAGCGTAGGGGGACAGACCTACGAGCAGTACTTC.

This rearrangement joins TRBV15 to TRBJ1-5; D might be TRBD1 (6 bases). V was cut by 5 bases and J by 4 bases, with 9 bases left in between. The CDR3 extends over 13 amino acids. CDR1 and CDR2 from the germline V gene are LNHNV and YYDKDF (reference sequence). The CDR3 DNA sequence: TGTGCCACCAGCCATAGGGGGAATCAGCCCCAGCATTTT. It yields the protein CATSHRGNQPQHF.

Only one count was recorded for this clone. V is TRBV6-1 and J is TRBJ1-2; perhaps TRBD1 as D (5 bases). The CDR3 spans 15 residues. Germline V gene lookup returns CDR1 MNHNS and CDR2 SASEGT. The V gene lost 2 bases and the J gene lost 6 bases, with 16 bases spanning the gap. This CDR3 is CASSESAGLDDGYTF. The DNA for the CDR3 is TGTGCCAGCAGTGAATCGGCAGGGCTTGACGATGGCTACACCTTC.

The chain couples TRBV18 to TRBJ2-5; 9 bases agree with TRBD2. The V gene's germline CDR1 is KGHSH and CDR2 LQKENI. CDR3 length: 16 residues. Losses at the gene ends were 3 bases for V and 3 bases for J; bases not matched to a gene: 8. The CDR3 DNA reads as TGTGCCAGCTCACCCAGTCCAGCGGGGGGCAAAGAGACCCAGTACTTC. Encoded protein: CASSPSPAGGKETQYF.

The V and J genes are TRBV27 and TRBJ2-1, with 15 bases identical to TRBD2. The CDR3 spans 15 residues. Unmatched junction bases numbered 5, after V lost 6 bases and J lost 8 bases. CDR1 and CDR2 from the germline V gene are MNHEY and SMNVEV (reference sequence). CDR3 in amino acids: CASRGTSGRTYEQFF. DNA of the CDR3: TGTGCCAGCAGGGGGACTAGCGGGAGGACCTATGAGCAGTTCTTC.

The chain employs TRBV11-2 and TRBJ1-2, with 7 bases that match TRBD1. CDR1 is SGHAT and CDR2 is FQNNGV in the germline V gene. V trimming: 2 bases; J trimming: 4 bases; junction bases outside the gene matches: 4. This CDR3 is 14 amino acids long. The CDR3 coding sequence is TGTGCCAGCAGCTTACCCGACAGGGCCTATGGCTACACCTTC. Protein product: CASSLPDRAYGYTF.

The chain has TRBV9 and TRBJ1-1, with D tentatively TRBD1 (6 bases). This CDR3 comprises 15 residues. V lost 2 bases, J lost 0 bases, and 11 bases lay in between. Germline V gene data show CDR1 as SGDLS and CDR2 as YYNGEE. The CDR3 is CASSVSGHLNTEAFF. CDR3 nucleotides: TGTGCCAGCAGCGTCTCGGGACACCTGAACACTGAAGCTTTCTTT.

The rearrangement links TRBV27 to TRBJ1-4, with D possibly being TRBD1 (6 bases). The CDR3 spans 15 residues. The V end lost 5 bases, the J end lost 6 bases, and 16 bases lay between the germline ends. In germline, CDR1 is MNHEY, CDR2 SMNVEV (reference sequence). CDR3 residues: CASSRLARGDEKLFF. DNA of the CDR3: TGTGCCAGCAGTCGCCTTGCCAGGGGTGATGAAAAACTGTTTTTT.

V and J are TRBV6-5 and TRBJ1-1; D uncertain. This CDR3 region has 13 residues. Trimming took 6 bases from V and 1 from J, leaving 9 bases between them. CDR1 MNHEY and CDR2 SVGAGI come from the germline V gene. CDR3 loop: CASRTRRNTEAFF. DNA for the CDR3: TGTGCCAGCAGGACGCGGAGGAACACTGAAGCTTTCTTT.

V usage is TRBV13 and J usage is TRBJ2-1, with 10 bases lining up with TRBD2. This CDR3 contains 16 residues. With V trimmed by 3 bases and J by 4 bases, 6 bases remained unmatched. The germline V gene has CDR1 PRHDT and CDR2 FYEKMQ (reference sequence). The chain's CDR3 is CASSLWTSGKYNEQFF. The CDR3 coding sequence is TGTGCCAGCAGCTTGTGGACTAGCGGCAAATACAATGAGCAGTTCTTC. The full variable domain, its missing parts supplied by reference TRBV13 and TRBJ2-1, is AAGVIQSPRHLIKEKRETATLKCYPIPRHDTVYWYQQGPGQDPQFLISFYEKMQSDKGSIPDRFSAQQFSDYHSELNMSSLELGDSALYFCASSLWTSGKYNEQFFGPGTRLTVL.

The gene calls are TRBV6-5 and TRBJ1-2; the match to TRBD1 covers 10 bases. V gave up 6 bases and J gave up 7 bases; unmatched junction bases: 5. The CDR3 sequence is 13 residues long. The germline CDR1 and CDR2 sequences are MNHEY and SVGAGI. As DNA, the CDR3 is TGTGCCAGCAGCAACCGGGACAGGGGTGGCTACACCTTC. Protein: CASSNRDRGGYTF.

V is TRBV15 and J is TRBJ2-5; 7 nucleotides align to TRBD2. Trimming cost V 6 bases and J 5 bases; bases outside gene matches: 6. The CDR3 runs to 13 residues. Germline CDR1 LNHNV, CDR2 YYDKDF (reference sequence). CDR3 DNA: TGTGCCACCAGTGGGGAGGGAGTGGAGACCCAGTACTTC. This gives the protein CATSGEGVETQYF.

The CDR3 DNA reads TGTGCCAGCCTACTCTTACAGGGCCAGCCCCAGCATTTT. It codes for CASLLLQGQPQHF. V is TRBV28 and J is TRBJ1-5; D is perhaps TRBD1 (6 bases). The germline V and J ends were trimmed by 8 bases and 7 bases, with 15 bases remaining between them. The CDR3 has 13 residues. Germline assignment: CDR1 MDHEN and CDR2 SYDVKM. Looking up the rest from reference TRBV28 and TRBJ1-5 gives the full variable domain: DVKVTQSSRYLVKRTGEKVFLECVQDMDHENMFWYRQDPGLGLRLIYFSYDVKMKEKGDIPEGYSVSREKKERFSLILESASTNQTSMYLCASLLLQGQPQHFGDGTRLSIL.

V gene TRBV19 combines with J gene TRBJ2-7, with 7 bases matching TRBD2. CDR1 LNHDA and CDR2 SQIVND come from the germline V gene (reference sequence). The CDR3 spans 11 residues. Trimming removed 9 bases from V and 6 bases from J; junction bases left unmatched: 5. The CDR3 DNA follows: TGTGCCAGCGGGCCGGGGGGCGAGCAGTACTTC. Encoded protein: CASGPGGEQYF.

The chain combines TRBV6-2 or TRBV6-3 with TRBJ2-1, with D tentatively TRBD2 (5 bases). CDR1 and CDR2 from the germline V gene are MNHEY and SVGEGT. CDR3 length: 15 residues. Trimming removed 0 bases from V and 4 bases from J, with 10 bases in between. This chain's CDR3 is CASSYSQRPYNEQFF. The CDR3 DNA is TGTGCCAGCAGTTACTCCCAGCGGCCTTACAATGAGCAGTTCTTC.

The rearrangement joins TRBV18 to TRBJ2-3; 7 bases are shared with TRBD2. The CDR3 totals 16 residues. The trim removed 3 bases at V and 1 base at J, leaving 7 bases unmatched. Looked up from germline, CDR1 is KGHSH and CDR2 is LQKENI. CDR3 sequence: CASSPLGGRGTDTQYF. The CDR3 nucleotides are TGTGCCAGCTCACCGTTGGGAGGGCGGGGCACAGATACGCAGTATTTT.